What follows are 9 T cell receptor beta chains derived from one specimen sequenced in a study of blood T cell repertoires in COVID-19. The data were produced by immunoSEQ multiplex PCR, yet TCRdb's version contains in-frame clones alone and is incomplete. The table records about 160,000 clones, around four fifths of them present only once. Specimen: PBMCs or T cells enriched from blood (not recorded which). These receptors originate from a woman aged 45-65 years who had recovered from COVID-19.

In this sample, this clone turned up a few times. This rearrangement joins TRBV19 to TRBJ1-3; D is uncertain. The CDR3 is made up of 14 amino acids. The germline V gene has CDR1 LNHDA and CDR2 SQIVND (reference sequence). V dropped 5 bases and J dropped 0 bases, with 8 bases sitting between them. The CDR3 sequence: CASSELRSGNTIYF. The CDR3 bases are TGTGCCAGTAGTGAACTCCGCTCTGGAAACACCATATATTTT. The complete variable domain, with remaining parts taken from reference TRBV19 and TRBJ1-3, reads DGGITQSPKYLFRKEGQNVTLSCEQNLNHDAMYWYRQDPGQGLRLIYYSQIVNDFQKGDIAEGYSVSREKKESFPLTVTSAQKNPTAFYLCASSELRSGNTIYFGEGSWLTVV.

The CDR3 DNA reads as TGTGCCAGCTCACCATACCCTGCGACTAGCACAGATACGCAGTATTTT. It encodes CASSPYPATSTDTQYF. The V and J genes are TRBV18 and TRBJ2-3; D is unresolved. The germline V gene encodes CDR1 KGHSH and CDR2 LQKENI. The CDR3 has 16 residues. Between the trimmed V and J ends, which lost 2 bases and 0 bases, there was a span of 12 bases. Looking up the rest from reference TRBV18 and TRBJ2-3 gives the full variable domain: NAGVMQNPRHLVRRRGQEARLRCSPMKGHSHVYWYRQLPEEGLKFMVYLQKENIIDESGMPKERFSAEFPKEGPSILRIQQVVRGDSAAYFCASSPYPATSTDTQYFGPGTRLTVL.

In its sample, this clone was seen once. The chain uses TRBV7-2 and TRBJ1-5; D remains unclear. V lost 4 bases and J lost 5, with 9 bases in between. Germline V lookup: CDR1 SGHTA, CDR2 FQGNSA. The CDR3 has 13 residues. The CDR3 loop reads CASSSRQDQPQHF. The CDR3 DNA reads as TGTGCCAGCAGCTCCCGTCAGGATCAGCCCCAGCATTTT.

The chain recombines TRBV18 with TRBJ2-3; D call uncertain. The CDR3 loop spans 15 amino acids. Germline lookup yields CDR1 KGHSH and CDR2 LQKENI. V lost 3 bases to trimming and J lost 1 base, with 11 bases between them. The CDR3 DNA follows: TGTGCCAGCTCACCGGTACGGTTGGGCACAGATACGCAGTATTTT. Encoded protein: CASSPVRLGTDTQYF.

V gene TRBV7-2 combines with J gene TRBJ1-3; D is uncertain. The germline gives CDR1 SGHTA, CDR2 FQGNSA. V was shortened by 2 bases and J by 4 bases, with 12 bases between the two germline ends. This CDR3 is 15 amino acids long. DNA of the CDR3: TGTGCCAGCAGCTTATTGGCCGATTACGGAAACACCATATATTTT. Translation: CASSLLADYGNTIYF.

The rearrangement uses TRBV28 and TRBJ2-7; D gene ambiguous. V lost 6 bases, J lost 1 base, and 10 bases lay in between. CDR3 length: 13 amino acids. The germline V gene has CDR1 MDHEN and CDR2 SYDVKM. The CDR3 spells CASSPLTSYEQYV. For the CDR3, the DNA is TGTGCCAGCAGCCCCTTGACATCCTACGAGCAGTACGTC.

This clone came up once. The chain employs TRBV5-1 and TRBJ1-2, with D unresolved. Trimming left V 3 bases short and J 8 bases short, with 17 bases between. The CDR3 has 14 amino acids. Germline-derived CDR1 and CDR2 are SGHRS and YFSETQ. The CDR3 region is CASSWSGVGMGYTF. CDR3 sequence (DNA): TGCGCCAGCAGCTGGAGCGGGGTAGGAATGGGCTACACCTTC.

CDR3 nucleotide sequence: TGTGCCAGCAGTTTTGAGGGGGTGAACACTGAAGCTTTCTTT. This codes for CASSFEGVNTEAFF. The chain carries TRBV27 and TRBJ1-1; D might be TRBD1 (6 bases). The CDR3 spans 14 residues. CDR1 is MNHEY, CDR2 SMNVEV, per germline (reference sequence). Trimming left V 3 bases short and J 0 bases short, with 8 bases between.

This clone occurred once. V and J are TRBV29-1 and TRBJ1-1; 9 bases match TRBD1. The junction had 6 bases not matched to a gene; V was cut back by 7 bases and J by 6 bases. The V gene's germline CDR1 is SQVTM and CDR2 ANQGSEA. This CDR3 comprises 12 residues. CDR3 in amino acids: CSAGTGKAEAFF. The CDR3 coding sequence is TGCAGCGCAGGGACAGGGAAGGCTGAAGCTTTCTTT.